These 9 T cell receptor beta chains came from one sample sequenced in a study of blood T cells in healthy people across ages. Sample-barcoded 5' priming and a J-beta primer mix drove a second PCR of about 6 to 12 cycles. TCRdb itself ran the 5' RACE reads through MiXCR, one entry per CDR3 protein. The sample lists roughly 900,000 distinct CDR3 sequences; under 50% were seen once. Sequences were obtained from blood. These receptors were collected from a young man in good health.

The CDR3 coding sequence is TGCGCCAGCAAGGAGAGCGGATCCTACGAGCAGTACTTC. It codes for CASKESGSYEQYF. V usage is TRBV10-2 and J usage is TRBJ2-7; maybe TRBD2 (5 bases). V was cut by 7 bases and J by 1 base, with 11 bases left in between. The CDR3 contains 13 residues. Per germline, CDR1 WSHSY and CDR2 SAAADI.

CDR3 in DNA: TGTGCCAGCTCACCGTCGAGCCGAGAGACCCAGTACTTC. As protein: CASSPSSRETQYF. The rearrangement uses TRBV18 and TRBJ2-5; D ambiguous. The V end lost 3 bases, the J end lost 4 bases, and 9 bases lay between the germline ends. Germline V gene data show CDR1 as KGHSH and CDR2 as LQKENI. This CDR3 has 13 residues.

This clonotype has only one observation. V gene TRBV3-1 combines with J gene TRBJ2-7; the D gene is possibly TRBD1 (6 bases). V dropped 3 bases and J dropped 6 bases, with 15 bases sitting between them. The CDR3 has 14 residues. The V gene's germline CDR1 is LGHDT and CDR2 YNNKEL (reference sequence). The CDR3 DNA reads TGTGCCAGCAGCCAGGGAACAGGGTCGGGCGAGCAGTACTTC. Its translation is CASSQGTGSGEQYF.

The V gene is TRBV7-2, the J gene TRBJ2-3; no clear D. There are 16 residues in the CDR3. CDR1 and CDR2 from the germline V gene are SGHTA and FQGNSA. Deletions cut 5 bases from V and 2 bases from J, with 17 bases between. The CDR3 DNA reads TGTGCCAGCAGCGGCCTGGGCGACAAACTCACAGATACGCAGTATTTT. Translation gives CASSGLGDKLTDTQYF. Drawing the rest from reference TRBV7-2 and TRBJ2-3, the complete variable domain is GAGVSQSPSNKVTEKGKDVELRCDPISGHTALYWYRQSLGQGLEFLIYFQGNSAPDKSGLPSDRFSAERTGGSVSTLTIQRTQQEDSAVYLCASSGLGDKLTDTQYFGPGTRLTVL.

The J gene is TRBJ1-4, the V gene TRBV20-1; the D is unclear. With 0 bases removed from V and 0 bases from J, the gap between germline ends came to 17 bases. The germline V gene encodes CDR1 DFQATT and CDR2 SNEGSKA (reference sequence). The CDR3 is 18 amino acids. The CDR3 loop is CSARDEIGSVATNEKLFF. CDR3 nucleotides: TGCAGTGCTAGAGATGAAATTGGGTCAGTTGCAACTAATGAAAAACTGTTTTTT.

This clonotype was observed a few times. CDR3 region: CASSSAMGGGNEQFF. CDR3 nucleotides: TGCGCCAGCAGCTCTGCTATGGGGGGGGGCAATGAGCAGTTCTTC. The chain has TRBV4-1 and TRBJ2-1; 7 nucleotides agree with TRBD2. Trimming cost V 5 bases and J 6 bases; bases outside gene matches: 10. CDR1 and CDR2 from the germline V gene are MGHRA and YSYEKL. This CDR3 region has 15 residues.

This clonotype has only one observation. The chain links TRBV12-3 or TRBV12-4 to TRBJ1-6; D perhaps matches TRBD1 (6 bases). The CDR3 spans 14 residues. V was pared by 3 bases and J by 8 bases, with 11 bases between. The CDR3 reads CASSFGQGHSPLHF. As DNA, the CDR3 is TGTGCCAGCAGTTTTGGGCAGGGGCATTCACCCCTCCACTTT.

The CDR3 protein is CASSEAGGNEQYF. The CDR3 DNA is TGTGCCAGCAGTGAAGCTGGTGGGAACGAGCAGTACTTC. V is TRBV6-1 and J is TRBJ2-7; no reliable D call. V was clipped by 0 bases and J by 5 bases, with 8 bases between them. In germline, CDR1 is MNHNS, CDR2 SASEGT. This CDR3 region has 13 residues.

The table lists this clonotype with a few counts. The chain joins TRBV20-1 to TRBJ2-5, with TRBD2 identical over 7 bases. The J call could be wrong; TRBJ2-7 is a better fit for the DNA end. From germline, CDR1 is DFQATT and CDR2 SNEGSKA (reference sequence). This CDR3 is 13 amino acids long. Here the CDR3 DNA reads TGCAGTGCTAGAAGGCAGGCGGGGGACGAGCAGTACTTC. It encodes CSARRQAGDEQYF.